A selection of T cell receptor beta chains follows, all from one sample in a study of response to subunit inactivated influenza vaccine. MiXCR, run by TCRdb on the RT-PCR reads, gives a single entry per CDR3 protein. The data hold some 500,000 distinct CDR3 sequences, with 25% observed a single time. The specimen was CD4+ T cells sorted from PBMCs, collected more than 4 days after vaccination. The receptors derive from a middle-aged man who received an inactivated influenza vaccine. Both conserved end residues are part of each CDR3. D genes are given only for firm matches. Clone size is shown for a subset of rows, as once, few, many or a class of expanded clone.

CASSGQGYTDTQYF,TGTGCCAGCAGTGGACAGGGGTACACAGATACGCAGTATTTT,TRBJ2-3,TRBD1,.,TRBV25-1
CATSAKPGQGLSYEQYF,TGTGCCACCAGTGCAAAACCGGGACAGGGACTTTCCTACGAGCAGTACTTC,TRBJ2-7,TRBD1,.,TRBV24-1
CASSLFGSGIVETQYF,TGTGCCAGCAGCTTATTCGGTAGCGGGATTGTAGAGACCCAGTACTTC,TRBJ2-5,TRBD2,few,TRBV7-3
CASSAQLADSYNEQFF,TGTGCCAGCAGCGCACAACTAGCGGACTCCTACAATGAGCAGTTCTTC,TRBJ2-1,TRBD2,.,TRBV7-2
CAISRDSYSGNTIYF,TGTGCCATCAGCAGGGACAGTTACTCTGGAAACACCATATATTTT,TRBJ1-3,TRBD1,once,TRBV10-3
CASSYSPREGQFF,TGTGCCAGCAGTTACTCCCCCCGCGAAGGGCAGTTCTTC,TRBJ2-1,.,.,TRBV6-2/TRBV6-3
CASSQGGRWAYEQYF,TGTGCCAGCAGCCAAGGAGGACGGTGGGCCTACGAGCAGTACTTC,TRBJ2-7,.,few,TRBV14
CASSFFGGSPGYTF,TGTGCCAGCAGTTTCTTTGGTGGTTCACCCGGCTACACCTTC,TRBJ1-2,.,few,TRBV12-3/TRBV12-4
CASSLAGRIETQYF,TGCGCCAGCAGCTTGGCCGGGAGGATCGAGACCCAGTACTTC,TRBJ2-5,TRBD2,.,TRBV5-1
CAITGPNTEAFF,TGTGCCATTACAGGGCCTAACACTGAAGCTTTCTTT,TRBJ1-1,.,many,TRBV12-3/TRBV12-4
CSASDRRGSRYNEQFF,TGCAGTGCTAGCGACAGGAGGGGGAGTAGGTACAATGAGCAGTTCTTC,TRBJ2-1,.,few,TRBV20-1
CASSLAVNTDTQYF,TGCGCCAGCAGCTTGGCCGTGAACACAGATACGCAGTATTTT,TRBJ2-3,.,.,TRBV5-1
CASETGSFSTDTQYF,TGTGCCAGCGAAACCGGGAGTTTTAGCACAGATACGCAGTATTTT,TRBJ2-3,.,.,TRBV2
CASSPTRFQETQYF,TGTGCCAGCAGCCCGACACGTTTCCAAGAGACCCAGTACTTC,TRBJ2-5,.,.,TRBV7-2
CASSLPSAYEQYF,TGTGCCAGCAGTTTACCTAGCGCCTACGAGCAGTACTTC,TRBJ2-7,.,many,TRBV28
CASRRDRERAQYF,TGTGCCAGCAGGCGAGACAGGGAAAGGGCCCAGTACTTC,TRBJ2-5,TRBD1,few,TRBV6-1
CASSFRTGRGETQYF,TGTGCCAGCAGCTTCCGGACAGGGAGGGGAGAGACCCAGTACTTC,TRBJ2-5,.,few,TRBV7-8
CASSQEMGRGEEQYF,TGCGCCAGCAGCCAAGAAATGGGTAGGGGGGAGGAGCAGTACTTC,TRBJ2-7,.,few,TRBV4-3
CSAKRGGDEQFF,TGCAGTGCTAAACGGGGAGGGGATGAGCAGTTCTTC,TRBJ2-1,TRBD2,.,TRBV20-1
CASSLDARGANYGYTF,TGTGCCAGCAGTTTAGATGCCAGGGGAGCTAACTATGGCTACACCTTC,TRBJ1-2,.,few,TRBV28
CASSPGTFDYGYTF,TGTGCCAGCAGTCCAGGCACTTTCGACTATGGCTACACCTTC,TRBJ1-2,.,.,TRBV12-3/TRBV12-4
CASSSSGRAGVYYNEQFF,TGCGCCAGCAGCTCTAGCGGGAGGGCCGGAGTTTACTACAATGAGCAGTTCTTC,TRBJ2-1,TRBD2,.,TRBV5-1
CASSLDSTSYEQYF,TGCGCCAGCAGCTTGGACAGTACATCCTACGAGCAGTACTTC,TRBJ2-7,.,few,TRBV5-1
CAISSGTGAYEQYF,TGTGCCATCAGTTCCGGGACAGGGGCGTACGAGCAGTACTTC,TRBJ2-7,TRBD1,.,TRBV10-3
CASSSGGATPETQYF,TGTGCCAGCAGCTCAGGGGGCGCGACCCCGGAGACCCAGTACTTC,TRBJ2-5,TRBD1,.,TRBV7-2
CASSSVGFPEQYF,TGTGCCAGCAGTTCTGTGGGATTTCCCGAGCAGTACTTC,TRBJ2-7,.,few,TRBV6-2/TRBV6-3
CASSLDSREETQYF,TGTGCCAGCAGCTTGGACTCCCGGGAAGAGACCCAGTACTTC,TRBJ2-5,.,few,TRBV5-4
CATSDRGQGKEGEQFF,TGTGCCACCAGTGACAGGGGACAGGGAAAGGAAGGTGAGCAGTTCTTC,TRBJ2-1,TRBD1,.,TRBV24-1
CAISEVAYEQYF,TGTGCCATCAGTGAGGTCGCCTACGAGCAGTACTTC,TRBJ2-7,.,.,TRBV10-3
CASSPKAGNAYNEQFF,TGCGCCAGCAGCCCGAAAGCGGGAAACGCATACAATGAGCAGTTCTTC,TRBJ2-1,TRBD2,.,TRBV5-1
CASRAGTSETQYF,TGCGCCAGCCGGGCGGGGACATCAGAGACCCAGTACTTC,TRBJ2-5,.,.,TRBV5-1
CASSLGGTSGEVKQFF,TGCGCCAGCAGCCTCGGCGGGACTAGCGGGGAAGTAAAGCAGTTCTTC,TRBJ2-1,TRBD2,few,TRBV5-1
CASNLAGGNTGELFF,TGTGCCAGCAACCTAGCCGGGGGCAACACCGGGGAGCTGTTTTTT,TRBJ2-2,.,.,TRBV7-2
CASSSTRERHYGYTF,TGCGCCAGCAGCTCGACACGGGAACGGCACTATGGCTACACCTTC,TRBJ1-2,.,few,TRBV5-1
CASSLARGGGSYEQYF,TGTGCCAGCAGCTTAGCAAGGGGCGGAGGCTCCTACGAGCAGTACTTC,TRBJ2-7,.,few,TRBV11-2
CASTVSGSSADTQYF,TGTGCCAGCACCGTAAGTGGTAGCTCCGCAGATACGCAGTATTTT,TRBJ2-3,.,.,TRBV3-1
CASSQVWTASNEQFF,TGCGCCAGCAGCCAAGTTTGGACAGCGTCCAATGAGCAGTTCTTC,TRBJ2-1,.,.,TRBV4-3
CASSPDPLLAGNTDTQYF,TGTGCCAGCTCACCAGATCCTCTACTAGCGGGTAACACAGATACGCAGTATTTT,TRBJ2-3,TRBD2,.,TRBV18
CATSELTGAAFF,TGTGCCACCAGTGAGTTAACAGGGGCAGCTTTCTTT,TRBJ1-1,TRBD1,.,TRBV24-1
CASSLGGAGGYTF,TGTGCCAGCAGTTTAGGTGGCGCGGGTGGCTACACCTTC,TRBJ1-2,.,few,TRBV12-3/TRBV12-4
CASSYSTLFSGANVLTF,TGTGCCAGCAGTTACTCGACCCTATTCTCTGGGGCCAACGTCCTGACTTTC,TRBJ2-6,.,few,TRBV6-5
CSVEGLAGAIDTQYF,TGCAGCGTTGAGGGACTAGCGGGAGCAATAGATACGCAGTATTTT,TRBJ2-3,TRBD2,medium-sized,TRBV29-1
CASSYSRASYEQYF,TGTGCCAGCAGTTATTCCAGGGCCTCCTACGAGCAGTACTTC,TRBJ2-7,.,.,TRBV6-2/TRBV6-3
CSARDPVGQGWIGQFF,TGCAGTGCTAGAGATCCCGTGGGACAGGGATGGATAGGGCAGTTCTTC,TRBJ2-1,TRBD1,.,TRBV20-1
CASSRLGLAASGEQFF,TGTGCCAGCAGTCGACTGGGACTAGCGGCCTCGGGTGAGCAGTTCTTC,TRBJ2-1,TRBD2,.,TRBV12-3/TRBV12-4
CSVTSGNTDTQYF,TGCAGTGTGACTAGCGGGAACACAGATACGCAGTATTTT,TRBJ2-3,TRBD2,.,TRBV20-1
CASSSGTGGSIEKLFF,TGTGCCAGCAGCTCCGGGACAGGGGGCTCGATTGAAAAACTGTTTTTT,TRBJ1-4,TRBD1,few,TRBV3-1
CASIPVSGSRRAQYF,TGTGCCAGCATCCCTGTCAGCGGGAGTCGGAGGGCGCAGTATTTT,TRBJ2-3,TRBD2,.,TRBV7-2
CAISESVRSSYEQYF,TGTGCCATCAGTGAGTCGGTCAGGAGCTCCTACGAGCAGTACTTC,TRBJ2-7,.,.,TRBV10-3
CSARDGLAGVNEQFF,TGCAGTGCTAGAGACGGACTAGCGGGGGTGAATGAGCAGTTCTTC,TRBJ2-1,TRBD2,.,TRBV20-1
CASSPMGGSWVYEQYF,TGTGCCAGCAGCCCCATGGGAGGGAGCTGGGTATACGAGCAGTACTTC,TRBJ2-7,TRBD2,few,TRBV5-6
CASSRSGGETQYF,TGTGCCAGCAGTCGTAGCGGGGGCGAGACCCAGTACTTC,TRBJ2-5,TRBD2,few,TRBV12-3/TRBV12-4
CASSLVSGSALNEQFF,TGCGCCAGCAGCTTGGTTAGCGGGAGCGCTCTTAATGAGCAGTTCTTC,TRBJ2-1,TRBD2,.,TRBV5-1